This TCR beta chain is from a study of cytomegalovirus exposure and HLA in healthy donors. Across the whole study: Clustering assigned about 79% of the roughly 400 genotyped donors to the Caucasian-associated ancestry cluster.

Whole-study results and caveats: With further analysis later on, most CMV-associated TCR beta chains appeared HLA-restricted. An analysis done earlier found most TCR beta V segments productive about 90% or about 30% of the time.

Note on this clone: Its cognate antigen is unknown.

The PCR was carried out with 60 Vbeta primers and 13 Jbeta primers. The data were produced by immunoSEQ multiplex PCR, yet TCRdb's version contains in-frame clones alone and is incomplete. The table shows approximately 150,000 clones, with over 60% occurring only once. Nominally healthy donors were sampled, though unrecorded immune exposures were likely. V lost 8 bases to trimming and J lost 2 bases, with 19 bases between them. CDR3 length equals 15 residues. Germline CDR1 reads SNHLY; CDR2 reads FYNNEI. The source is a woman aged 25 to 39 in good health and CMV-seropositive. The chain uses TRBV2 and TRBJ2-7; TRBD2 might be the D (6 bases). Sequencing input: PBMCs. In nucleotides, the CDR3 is TGTGCCAGCGGTTCTCGGGACGGGGGACCCTACGAGCAGTACTTC. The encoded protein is CASGSRDGGPYEQYF. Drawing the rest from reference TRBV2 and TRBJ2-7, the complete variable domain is EPEVTQTPSHQVTQMGQEVILRCVPISNHLYFYWYRQILGQKVEFLVSFYNNEISEKSEIFDDQFSVERPDGSNFTLKIRSTKLEDSAMYFCASGSRDGGPYEQYFGPGTRLTVT.